The 27 T cell receptor beta chains presented below share a single source sample, sequenced in a study of blood T cell repertoires in COVID-19. TCRdb's table, derived via immunoSEQ multiplex PCR, lists solely in-frame clones and lacks some. The sample has tens of thousands of clones; 70% to 90% are singletons. Specimen: peripheral blood. The receptors shown here come from a human donor in a cohort sampled during active COVID-19.

This chain connects TRBV7-8 to TRBJ2-2; possible D gene TRBD2, 6 bases. The ends were cut back, 4 bases at V and 6 bases at J, with 24 bases in the middle. The CDR3 is 18 residues long. Germline values: CDR1 SGHVS, CDR2 FQNEAQ. CDR3 residues: CASSSGRARGWGAGELFF. The CDR3 DNA follows: TGTGCCAGCAGCTCGGGCCGGGCCCGGGGCTGGGGGGCCGGGGAGCTGTTTTTT. Complete variable domain (other parts from reference TRBV7-8 and TRBJ2-2): GAGVSQSPRYKVAKRGQDVALRCDPISGHVSLFWYQQALGQGPEFLTYFQNEAQLDKSGLPSDRFFAERPEGSVSTLKIQRTQQEDSAVYLCASSSGRARGWGAGELFFGEGSRLTVL.

Comment on this clone: One end of the junction is discordant with germline, which a read error may explain. In nucleotides, the CDR3 is TGTGCTAGCAGCTTAGTCGCGGGAGGGCCCCATGAGCAGTTCTTC. Translated: CASSLVAGGPHEQFF. V is TRBV7-7 and J is TRBJ2-1; 9 bases are a match to TRBD2. The CDR3 length is 15 residues. Germline CDR1 reads SSHAT; CDR2 reads FNYEAQ (reference sequence). The full variable domain, in which reference TRBV7-7 and TRBJ2-1 provide the parts outside the CDR3, is GAGVSQSPRYKVTKRGQDVTLRCDPISSHATLYWYQQALGQGPEFLTYFNYEAQPDKSGLPSDRFSAERPEGSISTLTIQRTEQRDSAMYRCASSLVAGGPHEQFFGPGTRLTVL.

The chain joins TRBV19 to TRBJ2-7; 7 bases line up with TRBD1. Germline V CDR1 and CDR2: LNHDA, SQIVND (reference sequence). J gave up 0 bases and V 3 bases, and 11 bases lay outside the gene matches. The CDR3 runs 17 residues. The chain's CDR3 is CASSIAQGVTSSYEQYF. Here the CDR3 DNA reads TGTGCCAGTAGTATTGCTCAGGGGGTTACGAGCTCCTACGAGCAGTACTTC.

This chain connects TRBV3-1 (or the pseudogene TRBV3-2) to TRBJ2-3, with D unresolved. Germline V gene sequence: CDR1 LGHDT, CDR2 YNNKEL (reference sequence). Trimming took off 0 bases at V and 1 base at J, with 8 bases between the two ends. CDR3 size: 15 residues. The CDR3 nucleotides read TGTGCCAGCAGCCAAGATACCGAGGGCACAGATACGCAGTATTTT. Its translation: CASSQDTEGTDTQYF.

This chain connects TRBV19 to TRBJ2-1; 7 positions agree with TRBD2. Germline V gene lookup returns CDR1 LNHDA and CDR2 SQIVND (reference sequence). The CDR3 contains 16 residues. J was trimmed by 5 bases and V by 4 bases; bases with no gene match: 11. The CDR3 spells CASSKRAGVVNNEQFF. The DNA for the CDR3 is TGTGCCAGTAGTAAAAGGGCGGGAGTAGTTAACAATGAGCAGTTCTTC. Variable domain in full (rest from reference TRBV19 and TRBJ2-1): DGGITQSPKYLFRKEGQNVTLSCEQNLNHDAMYWYRQDPGQGLRLIYYSQIVNDFQKGDIAEGYSVSREKKESFPLTVTSAQKNPTAFYLCASSKRAGVVNNEQFFGPGTRLTVL.

This chain joins TRBV19 and TRBJ2-2; D is uncertain. Germline loops: CDR1 LNHDA, CDR2 SQIVND (reference sequence). The CDR3 is made up of 13 amino acids. Trimming cost V 8 bases and J 1 base, with 8 bases left between them. The CDR3 spells CASAARNTGELFF. The CDR3 DNA reads TGTGCCAGTGCGGCTAGGAACACCGGGGAGCTGTTTTTT.

V is TRBV19 and J is TRBJ2-1; D uncertain. This CDR3 is 13 amino acids long. Germline loops: CDR1 LNHDA, CDR2 SQIVND (reference sequence). The V and J ends lost 3 bases and 7 bases respectively, with 10 bases between them. In DNA form, the CDR3 reads TGTGCCAGTAGTATTTTGGAGTCAAATGAGCAGTTCTTC. Residues: CASSILESNEQFF.

The rearrangement links TRBV5-1 to TRBJ2-4, with 10 bases identical to TRBD1. With 4 bases clipped from V and 5 bases from J, the junction kept 3 bases outside the gene matches. The CDR3 consists of 14 residues. From germline, CDR1 is SGHRS and CDR2 YFSETQ. CDR3 DNA: TGCGCCAGCAGCCTCGGGACAGGGGAAAACATTCAGTACTTC. Amino acids: CASSLGTGENIQYF. Together with reference TRBV5-1 and TRBJ2-4, the CDR3 gives the full variable domain: KAGVTQTPRYLIKTRGQQVTLSCSPISGHRSVSWYQQTPGQGLQFLFEYFSETQRNKGNFPGRFSGRQFSNSRSEMNVSTLELGDSALYLCASSLGTGENIQYFGAGTRLSVL.

This chain connects TRBV19 to TRBJ2-7; TRBD1 matches at 8 bases. From germline, CDR1 is LNHDA and CDR2 SQIVND (reference sequence). CDR3 length: 13 residues. After removal of 4 bases from V and 5 bases from J, the junction contained 4 bases not matched to a gene. The CDR3, as DNA: TGTGCCAGTAGTAGGACAGGGTTCGACGAGCAGTACTTC. It translates to CASSRTGFDEQYF. The variable domain in full, with the rest retrieved from reference TRBV19 and TRBJ2-7, is DGGITQSPKYLFRKEGQNVTLSCEQNLNHDAMYWYRQDPGQGLRLIYYSQIVNDFQKGDIAEGYSVSREKKESFPLTVTSAQKNPTAFYLCASSRTGFDEQYFGPGTRLTVT.

This sequence joins TRBV4-2 and TRBJ1-5, with 7 bases fitting TRBD1. V trimming: 0 bases; J trimming: 2 bases; junction bases outside the gene matches: 7. Per the germline V gene, CDR1 is LGHNA and CDR2 is YNFKEQ. The CDR3 is made up of 17 amino acids. The CDR3 loop reads CASSQDRRGQGNQPQHF. For the CDR3, the DNA is TGTGCCAGCAGCCAAGATCGAAGGGGGCAGGGCAATCAGCCCCAGCATTTT.

V and J are TRBV7-9 and TRBJ2-3; 10 bases fit TRBD2. V trimming: 5 bases; J trimming: 3 bases; junction bases outside the gene matches: 5. CDR1 SEHNR and CDR2 FQNEAQ come from the germline V gene (reference sequence). The CDR3 loop spans 15 amino acids. The CDR3 here is CASSVGLAVTDTQYF. The DNA of the CDR3 is TGTGCCAGCAGCGTAGGACTAGCGGTTACAGATACGCAGTATTTT.

The rearrangement uses TRBV24-1 and TRBJ2-3; D is unresolved. This CDR3 has 11 residues. Germline V CDR1 and CDR2: KGHDR, SFDVKD. V shed 7 bases and J shed 4 bases, with 5 bases lying between them. The CDR3: CATSSADTQYF. The CDR3 nucleotides are TGTGCCACCAGCTCAGCAGATACGCAGTATTTT.

The genes are TRBV19 and TRBJ2-6, with TRBD1 identical over 10 bases. Germline-derived CDR1 and CDR2 are LNHDA and SQIVND (reference sequence). CDR3 length equals 17 residues. J lost 2 bases, V lost 4 bases, and 5 bases had no gene match. For the CDR3, the DNA is TGTGCCAGTAGTAGAGGGACAGGGGATCCTGGGGCCAACGTCCTGACTTTC. As protein: CASSRGTGDPGANVLTF.

The chain carries TRBV3-1 (or the pseudogene TRBV3-2) and TRBJ2-3; 14 bases are shared with TRBD2. CDR1 and CDR2 from the germline V gene are LGHDT and YNNKEL (reference sequence). The CDR3 runs 17 residues. V dropped 0 bases and J dropped 9; count of bases not matched to a gene: 8. The CDR3 here is CASSQDRLAGGRGTQYF. The CDR3 DNA follows: TGTGCCAGCAGCCAAGATCGACTAGCGGGAGGGCGGGGGACGCAGTATTTT.

This clone was counted only a few times. This chain links TRBV5-4 with TRBJ1-6; 9 bases map to TRBD1. This CDR3 region has 17 residues. The germline V gene encodes CDR1 SGHNT and CDR2 YYREEE (reference sequence). Unmatched junction bases numbered 10, after V lost 3 bases and J lost 6 bases. The CDR3 DNA follows: TGTGCCAGCAGCTCAAAACAGGGGGCACTGGGTAATTCACCCCTCCACTTT. Translated: CASSSKQGALGNSPLHF.

For this clone: The germline gene is not matched at one end of the junction; a read error may be the cause. The chain is built from TRBV7-3 and TRBJ1-1, with D uncertain. CDR3 length: 14 amino acids. Germline CDR1 and CDR2: SGHTA and FQGTGA. For the CDR3, the DNA is TGTGCCAGCCGCTTAGAGCCTTCTTACACTGAAGCTTTCTTT. Translating gives CASRLEPSYTEAFF.

J is TRBJ2-5 and V is TRBV2, with 7 bases aligning to TRBD1. The CDR3 extends over 16 amino acids. J gave up 2 bases and V 4 bases, and 10 bases lay outside the gene matches. CDR1 is SNHLY and CDR2 is FYNNEI in the germline V gene. CDR3 sequence (DNA): TGTGCCAGCAGTGTAAGGGGGCCGCCTCTGCAAGAGACCCAGTACTTC. Residues: CASSVRGPPLQETQYF.

The genes are TRBV4-3 and TRBJ2-1; D may be TRBD1 (6 bases). The germline V gene has CDR1 LGHNA and CDR2 YSLEER. The V and J ends lost 0 bases and 4 bases respectively, with 13 bases between them. The CDR3 has 16 residues. The CDR3 DNA reads as TGCGCCAGCAGCCAAGATATAGGACAGCTTTACAATGAGCAGTTCTTC. It encodes CASSQDIGQLYNEQFF.

V gene TRBV28 combines with J gene TRBJ2-7; unclear D gene. Trimming took 6 bases from V and 3 from J, leaving 12 bases between them. This CDR3 contains 13 residues. The germline V gene encodes CDR1 MDHEN and CDR2 SYDVKM. CDR3 region: CASRRGADYEQYF. CDR3 DNA sequence: TGTGCCAGCAGGAGAGGAGCCGACTACGAGCAGTACTTC.

This chain joins TRBV4-2 and TRBJ1-2, with 7 bases aligning to TRBD1. The CDR3 has 14 amino acids. Germline CDR1 and CDR2: LGHNA and YNFKEQ. V lost 4 bases to trimming and J lost 4 bases; unmatched junction nucleotides: 6. CDR3 DNA: TGTGCCAGCAGCCGTACAGGGGTCGGCTATGGCTACACCTTC. The encoded protein is CASSRTGVGYGYTF.

The CDR3, as DNA: TGTGCCAGCAGCTCAGGGCGGTTAGGTGGCTACACCTTC. Amino acid sequence: CASSSGRLGGYTF. V usage is TRBV6-5 and J usage is TRBJ1-2, with D possibly matching TRBD1 (5 bases). Per germline, CDR1 MNHEY and CDR2 SVGAGI. The CDR3 contains 13 residues. Between the trimmed V and J ends, which lost 6 bases and 7 bases, there was a span of 15 bases.

The V gene is TRBV24-1, the J gene TRBJ2-7; 8 nucleotides align to TRBD1. Germline lookup yields CDR1 KGHDR and CDR2 SFDVKD. Trimming at V came to 4 bases and at J to 1 base, leaving 5 bases not matched to a gene. The CDR3 consists of 15 residues. The DNA of the CDR3 is TGTGCCACCAGTGACCGGACAGGGCTATCCTACGAGCAGTACTTC. As protein: CATSDRTGLSYEQYF.

The V gene is TRBV5-6, the J gene TRBJ2-7; TRBD1 might be the D (6 bases). CDR1 and CDR2 (germline): SGHDT, YYEEEE. Trimming left V 0 bases short and J 4 bases short, with 11 bases between. The CDR3 is 14 residues long. The CDR3 here is CASSLAGQIYEQYF. The CDR3 DNA sequence: TGTGCCAGCAGCTTGGCGGGACAAATTTACGAGCAGTACTTC.

The chain combines TRBV21-1 with TRBJ2-1; the D segment call TRBD2 is taken from the table without a DNA check. TRBV21-1 is marked as a pseudogene. The CDR3 covers 17 residues. The CDR3 DNA follows: TGTGCCAGCAGCAAAGACCTTGGAGGGATGGGAGGCAATGAGCAGTTCTTC. Amino acid sequence: CASSKDLGGMGGNEQFF.

This chain connects TRBV6-8 to TRBJ2-1; TRBD2 matches 7 bases. CDR3 length: 18 residues. Germline-derived CDR1 and CDR2 are MNHGY and SAAAGT. V was clipped by 0 bases and J by 7 bases; unmatched bases: 15. The CDR3 loop reads CASSYSRRGTNHGNEQFF. The CDR3 nucleotides read TGTGCCAGCAGTTACTCCCGGCGTGGGACTAACCACGGGAATGAGCAGTTCTTC.

The chain combines TRBV6-2 or TRBV6-3 with TRBJ2-2; unclear D gene. Germline V lookup: CDR1 MNHEY, CDR2 SVGEGT. CDR3 length equals 15 residues. V lost 0 bases and J lost 7, with 12 bases in between. The CDR3 DNA reads TGTGCCAGCAGTTACTCCCTATATATTATCGGGGAGCTGTTTTTT. It encodes CASSYSLYIIGELFF.

The V and J genes are TRBV7-2 and TRBJ1-5, with D perhaps TRBD1 (5 bases). CDR3 length: 15 amino acids. Germline V lookup: CDR1 SGHTA, CDR2 FQGNSA. Trimming left V 5 bases short and J 5 bases short, with 16 bases between. The CDR3 DNA reads TGTGCCAGCAGCCCCACTGGGGGGGGATATCAGCCCCAGCATTTT. It yields the protein CASSPTGGGYQPQHF.